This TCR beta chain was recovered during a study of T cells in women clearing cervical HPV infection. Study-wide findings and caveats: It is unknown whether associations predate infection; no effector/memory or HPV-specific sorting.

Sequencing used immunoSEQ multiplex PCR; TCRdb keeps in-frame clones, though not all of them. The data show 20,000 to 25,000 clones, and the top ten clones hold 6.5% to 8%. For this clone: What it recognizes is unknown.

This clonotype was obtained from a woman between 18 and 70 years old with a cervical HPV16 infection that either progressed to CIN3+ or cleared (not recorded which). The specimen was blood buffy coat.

The sequenced part of the CDR3 DNA is TGCAGTGCTATTCTAGCGGGTACATCTGAG. Translation: CSAILAGTSE. The CDR3 in its entirety is CSAILAGTSEQFF. The chain joins TRBV20-1 to TRBJ2-1; 8 nucleotides match TRBD2. From the germline J gene comes the end of the CDR3, since the read stops 3 residues before it. CDR1 is DFQATT and CDR2 is SNEGSKA in the germline V gene (reference sequence). The CDR3 length is 13 residues. The junction had 8 bases not matched to a gene; V was cut back by 4 bases and J by 9 bases.